Listed here are 5 T cell receptor beta chains from one sample, sequenced in a study of blood T cell repertoires in COVID-19. Some clones are missing from TCRdb's copy, which holds only in-frame ones; the method was immunoSEQ multiplex PCR. The sample has about 75,000 clones, 75% to 95% seen once. Sequenced input: peripheral blood. The source is a human donor in a cohort sampled during active COVID-19.

This clone was observed once. The V call is TRBV29-1, the J call TRBJ1-1, with TRBD1 as a possible D gene (6 bases). The CDR3 length is 13 residues. The V end lost 7 bases, the J end lost 1 base, and 13 bases lay between the germline ends. Germline assignment: CDR1 SQVTM and CDR2 ANQGSEA. The CDR3 DNA sequence: TGCAGCGCGAAGGTGGGACAGAACACTGAAGCTTTCTTT. It yields the protein CSAKVGQNTEAFF.

This clone has just a few counts. The chain is built from TRBV6-5 and TRBJ2-7, with 11 bases fitting TRBD1. The CDR3 contains 15 residues. The ends lost 4 bases at V and 4 bases at J; junction bases unmatched: 6. CDR1 and CDR2 from the germline V gene are MNHEY and SVGAGI. This CDR3 reads CASSSWDRGFYEQYF. The CDR3 DNA sequence: TGTGCCAGCAGTTCGTGGGACAGGGGGTTTTACGAGCAGTACTTC.

This chain joins TRBV5-4 and TRBJ2-7; 8 positions agree with TRBD1. Trimming cost V 4 bases and J 1 base; bases outside gene matches: 7. Germline V gene data show CDR1 as SGHNT and CDR2 as YYREEE (reference sequence). The CDR3 is 15 amino acids. CDR3 sequence reads: CASSPNRDRSYEQYF. CDR3 sequence (DNA): TGTGCCAGCAGCCCGAACCGGGACAGGTCCTACGAGCAGTACTTC.

V is TRBV2 and J is TRBJ2-4, with TRBD2 as a possible D gene (6 bases). Germline loops: CDR1 SNHLY, CDR2 FYNNEI. The CDR3 consists of 14 residues. The V and J ends lost 5 bases and 6 bases respectively, with 14 bases between them. The CDR3 region has the DNA TGTGCCAGCAGTCCGCGACTAGGGCTAAACATTCAGTACTTC. Encoded protein: CASSPRLGLNIQYF.

This clone has only one observation. This chain connects TRBV6-6 to TRBJ2-3; 9 bases are shared with TRBD2. The V gene's germline CDR1 is MNHNY and CDR2 SVGAGI (reference sequence). This CDR3 has 16 amino acids. V shed 3 bases and J 3 bases; nucleotides not matched to a gene: 7. CDR3 protein: CASSYQTLAGTDTQYF. The CDR3 nucleotides read TGTGCCAGCAGTTATCAGACGCTAGCGGGGACAGATACGCAGTATTTT.